This passage covers 2 T cell receptor beta chains from one sample sequenced in a study of blood T cells in healthy people across ages. A sample-barcoded 5' primer and a J-beta primer mix were used in a second PCR of roughly 6 to 12 cycles. One entry per CDR3 protein, called by TCRdb with MiXCR from the 5' RACE reads. The repertoire includes 1 million or so distinct CDR3 sequences, under 30% of them detected once, and 0.65% to 0.95% sits in the top ten. The data were also submitted as part of a second study, on T cells of mothers and their children.

The sample taken for sequencing was blood. The source of these receptors is a girl aged 2-10 years in good health.

The chain uses TRBV29-1 and TRBJ1-5; no clear D gene. Germline CDR1 and CDR2: SQVTM and ANQGSEA. The CDR3 totals 14 residues. Deletions cut 5 bases from V and 0 bases from J, with 11 bases between. The CDR3 spells CSVSAGSSNQPQHF. The CDR3 coding sequence is TGCAGCGTTAGCGCGGGAAGTAGCAATCAGCCCCAGCATTTT.

This clonotype was detected a few times. The chain recombines TRBV20-1 with TRBJ2-1, with TRBD1 as a possible D gene (6 bases). This CDR3 has 17 amino acids. CDR1 is DFQATT and CDR2 is SNEGSKA in the germline V gene (reference sequence). V was pared by 0 bases and J by 0 bases, with 15 bases between. The CDR3 DNA reads as TGCAGTGCTAGAGATCTAGTAAGGGGGAGCTCCTACAATGAGCAGTTCTTC. It specifies CSARDLVRGSSYNEQFF.